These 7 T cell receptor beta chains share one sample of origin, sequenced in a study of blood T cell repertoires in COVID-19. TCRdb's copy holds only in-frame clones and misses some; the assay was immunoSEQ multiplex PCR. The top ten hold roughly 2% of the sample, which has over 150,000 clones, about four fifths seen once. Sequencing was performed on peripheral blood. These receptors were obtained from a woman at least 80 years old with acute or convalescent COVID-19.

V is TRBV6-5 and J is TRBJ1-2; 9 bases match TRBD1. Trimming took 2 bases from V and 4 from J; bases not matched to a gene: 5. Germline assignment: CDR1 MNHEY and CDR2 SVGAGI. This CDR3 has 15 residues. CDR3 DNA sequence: TGTGCCAGCAGTTACGACAGGGGGACGGGCTATGGCTACACCTTC. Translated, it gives CASSYDRGTGYGYTF.

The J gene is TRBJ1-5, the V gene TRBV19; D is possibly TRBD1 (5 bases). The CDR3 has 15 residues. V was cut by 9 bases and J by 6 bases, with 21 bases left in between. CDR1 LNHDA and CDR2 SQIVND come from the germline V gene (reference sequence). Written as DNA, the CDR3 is TGTGCCAGCAGCCACAAATTGGGGGGTCCTCAGCCCCAGCATTTT. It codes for CASSHKLGGPQPQHF.

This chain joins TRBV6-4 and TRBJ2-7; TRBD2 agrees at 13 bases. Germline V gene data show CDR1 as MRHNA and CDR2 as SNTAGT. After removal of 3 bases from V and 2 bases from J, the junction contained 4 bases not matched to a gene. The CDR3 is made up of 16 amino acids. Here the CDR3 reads CASSEGGLAGPYEQYF. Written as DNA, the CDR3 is TGTGCCAGCAGTGAAGGGGGACTAGCGGGACCCTACGAGCAGTACTTC.

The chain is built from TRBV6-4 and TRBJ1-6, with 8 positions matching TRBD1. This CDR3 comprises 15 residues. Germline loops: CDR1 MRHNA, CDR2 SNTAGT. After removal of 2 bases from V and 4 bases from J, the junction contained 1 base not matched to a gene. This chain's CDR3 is CASSDTGGYNSPLHF. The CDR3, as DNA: TGTGCCAGCAGTGACACAGGGGGTTATAATTCACCCCTCCACTTT.

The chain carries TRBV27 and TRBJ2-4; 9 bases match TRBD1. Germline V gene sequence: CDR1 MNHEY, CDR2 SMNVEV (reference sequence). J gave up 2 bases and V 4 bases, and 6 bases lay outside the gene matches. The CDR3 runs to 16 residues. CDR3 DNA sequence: TGTGCCAGCAGTTCACAGGGGGCCGATTCCAAAAACATTCAGTACTTC. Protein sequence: CASSSQGADSKNIQYF.

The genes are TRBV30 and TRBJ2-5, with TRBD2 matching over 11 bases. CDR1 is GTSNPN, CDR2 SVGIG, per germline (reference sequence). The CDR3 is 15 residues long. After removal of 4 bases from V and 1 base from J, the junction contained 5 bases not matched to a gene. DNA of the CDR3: TGTGCCTGGAAACGACTAGCGGGGATCCAAGAGACCCAGTACTTC. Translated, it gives CAWKRLAGIQETQYF.

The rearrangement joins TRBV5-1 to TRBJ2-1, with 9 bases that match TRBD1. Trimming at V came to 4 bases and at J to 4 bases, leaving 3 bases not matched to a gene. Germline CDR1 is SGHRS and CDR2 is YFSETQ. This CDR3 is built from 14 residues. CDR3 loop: CASSDGTGYNEQFF. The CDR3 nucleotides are TGCGCCAGCAGCGATGGGACAGGGTACAATGAGCAGTTCTTC.